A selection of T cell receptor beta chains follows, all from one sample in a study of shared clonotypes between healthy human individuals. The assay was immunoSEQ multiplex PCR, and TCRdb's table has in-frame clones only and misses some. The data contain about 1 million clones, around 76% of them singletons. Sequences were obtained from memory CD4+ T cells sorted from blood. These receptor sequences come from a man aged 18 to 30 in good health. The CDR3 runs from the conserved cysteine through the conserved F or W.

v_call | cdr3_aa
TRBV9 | CASSVGRGASTDTQYF
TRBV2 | CATTGAGGNTIYF
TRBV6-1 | CATVALNEQFF
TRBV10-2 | CASSAADSADTQYF
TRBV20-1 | CSAGTVPQHF
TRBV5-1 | CASSIRLIDYTGELFF
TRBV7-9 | CASSLEGGSLRGYTF
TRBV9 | CASSVVEVGELFF
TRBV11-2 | CASSRQNQETQYF
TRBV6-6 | CASSYFGQNEQYF
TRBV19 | CASSTTGQGNQPQHF
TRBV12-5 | CASVRGQGPTEAFF
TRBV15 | CATSLDRGGNTIYF
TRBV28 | CASSLGKGGTEAFF
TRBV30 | CAWEGALNTEAFF
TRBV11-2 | CASSLRGLLETQYF
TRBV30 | CAWSPGQGMSHEQYF
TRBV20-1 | CSVPTNTEAFF
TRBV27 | CASSLSLLETQYF
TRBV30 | CALTYRRELFF
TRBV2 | CASSRQGLNEKLFF
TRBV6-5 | CASSYSQGPLNTEAFF
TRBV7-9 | CASSLGSGGDSPLHF
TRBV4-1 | CASSHLDGGAETQYF
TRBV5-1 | CASTFSTGDTEAFF
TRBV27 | CASSLWPSGANVLTF
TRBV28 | CASSLLGTSDTQYF
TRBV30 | CAWSVLSTGVQYF
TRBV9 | CASSVDGPRAEAFF
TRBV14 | CASSQDWAPWEQYF
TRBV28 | CASSPPGTVRYEQYF
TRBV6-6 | CASSYPADLHRDTQYF
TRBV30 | CAWSPGTYNEQFF
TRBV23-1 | CASSQHCGWATNTEAFF
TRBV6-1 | CASRGPPAQKLFF
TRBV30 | CAWSSTELVAGGFNEQFF
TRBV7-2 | CASSTQGPTYEQYF
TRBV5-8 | CASSGGVQAPNQPQHF
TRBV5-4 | CASSWGRTDQETQYF
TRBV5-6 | CASSLDFTDTQYF